What follows are 16 T cell receptor beta chains derived from one specimen sequenced in a study of blood T cell repertoires in COVID-19. The table came from immunoSEQ multiplex PCR; TCRdb's copy has only in-frame clones and leaves some out. Among roughly 230,000 clones, over 75% were seen once, and the ten largest hold around 8%. The sequenced material came from peripheral blood. The source is a woman of 80 years or more with acute or convalescent COVID-19.

The gene calls are TRBV7-3 and TRBJ2-3; 8 bases fit TRBD1. The CDR3 loop spans 15 amino acids. Trimming removed 4 bases from V and 1 base from J; junction bases left unmatched: 4. Germline V lookup: CDR1 SGHTA, CDR2 FQGTGA. The CDR3 loop is CASSSTGVGTDTQYF. The CDR3 DNA sequence: TGTGCCAGCAGCTCGACAGGGGTAGGCACAGATACGCAGTATTTT. Full variable domain (missing parts from reference TRBV7-3 and TRBJ2-3): GAGVSQTPSNKVTEKGKYVELRCDPISGHTALYWYRQSLGQGPEFLIYFQGTGAADDSGLPNDRFFAVRPEGSVSTLKIQRTERGDSAVYLCASSSTGVGTDTQYFGPGTRLTVL.

The sample holds one count of this clone. The chain couples TRBV9 to TRBJ2-3, with D tentatively TRBD2 (5 bases). V dropped 2 bases and J dropped 2 bases, with 9 bases sitting between them. Germline values: CDR1 SGDLS, CDR2 YYNGEE. This CDR3 spans 14 amino acids. Here the CDR3 reads CASSVFGDTDTQYF. DNA for the CDR3: TGTGCCAGCAGCGTTTTCGGGGACACAGATACGCAGTATTTT.

The chain employs TRBV27 and TRBJ2-7; tentative D call: TRBD1 (5 bases). Trimming stripped 8 bases from V and 5 bases from J, with 16 bases between. Germline V gives CDR1 MNHEY, CDR2 SMNVEV (reference sequence). This CDR3 is built from 13 residues. In nucleotides, the CDR3 is TGTGCCAGCCGGACAATTTCTTCGGACGAGCAGTACTTC. It translates to CASRTISSDEQYF.

V usage is TRBV9 and J usage is TRBJ2-1, with D perhaps TRBD1 (8 bases). Trimming cost V 7 bases and J 5 bases, with 28 bases left between them. Germline assignment: CDR1 SGDLS and CDR2 YYNGEE. The CDR3 runs 18 residues. As DNA, the CDR3 is TGTGCCAGCTCAGGGGGCGGAGGTTTTAGCGGGTTTCACAATGAGCAGTTCTTC. This translates into CASSGGGGFSGFHNEQFF.

This chain uses TRBV30 with TRBJ2-2; a weak D match, TRBD1 (6 bases). There are 16 residues in the CDR3. Trimming left V 4 bases short and J 8 bases short, with 23 bases between. Germline V CDR1 and CDR2: GTSNPN, SVGIG (reference sequence). The CDR3 spells CAWNQQQGPASGELFF. The CDR3 DNA is TGTGCCTGGAACCAACAACAGGGTCCTGCGTCGGGGGAGCTGTTTTTT. The entire variable domain, with the rest obtained from reference TRBV30 and TRBJ2-2, is as follows: SQTIHQWPATLVQPVGSPLSLECTVEGTSNPNLYWYRQAAGRGLQLLFYSVGIGQISSEVPQNLSASRPQDRQFILSSKKLLLSDSGFYLCAWNQQQGPASGELFFGEGSRLTVL.

The V call is TRBV6-1, the J call TRBJ1-5; D remains ambiguous. V was shortened by 3 bases and J by 8 bases, with 11 bases between the two germline ends. The germline V gene encodes CDR1 MNHNS and CDR2 SASEGT. This CDR3 is 13 amino acids long. The CDR3 is CASSDGVIKPQHF. As DNA, the CDR3 is TGTGCCAGCAGTGACGGGGTAATCAAGCCCCAGCATTTT.

A few counts support this clone. The rearrangement joins TRBV6-1 to TRBJ1-3; 9 bases align to TRBD1. The V gene's germline CDR1 is MNHNS and CDR2 SASEGT. CDR3 length equals 16 residues. V shed 0 bases, J shed 3 bases, and the junction held 3 bases outside the gene matches. CDR3 protein: CASSEAYRGLGNTIYF. CDR3 bases: TGTGCCAGCAGTGAAGCCTACAGGGGGCTTGGAAACACCATATATTTT.

This chain links TRBV27 with TRBJ2-7; 16 bases agree with TRBD2. This CDR3 comprises 17 residues. J was trimmed by 5 bases and V by 2 bases; bases with no gene match: 6. Looked up from germline, CDR1 is MNHEY and CDR2 is SMNVEV (reference sequence). CDR3 sequence reads: CASSLAGTSGRAHEQYF. The DNA for the CDR3 is TGTGCCAGCAGTTTAGCCGGGACTAGCGGGAGGGCCCACGAGCAGTACTTC.

This clone was seen only once. A much larger clone lies a single base off, so this may be a read error. The identical CDR3 is also encoded by other nucleotide sequences in the sample. The V gene is TRBV3-1 (or the pseudogene TRBV3-2), the J gene TRBJ2-7; 8 bases map to TRBD1. V was clipped by 1 base and J by 2 bases; unmatched bases: 1. The CDR3 spans 14 residues. Germline loops: CDR1 LGHDT, CDR2 YNNKEL (reference sequence). DNA for the CDR3: TGTGCCAGCAGCCAAGGCAGGGGGCCCTACGAGCAGTACTTC. It is translated as CASSQGRGPYEQYF.

The chain has TRBV15 and TRBJ2-7, with a possible D match to TRBD2 (5 bases). This CDR3 is built from 14 residues. Germline CDR1 reads LNHNV; CDR2 reads YYDKDF (reference sequence). V lost 0 bases and J 5 bases, leaving 11 bases between the germline ends. As DNA, the CDR3 is TGTGCCACCAGCAGAGATAAGCGGCAGCACGAGCAGTACTTC. Translating it yields CATSRDKRQHEQYF.

The DNA of the CDR3 is TGTGCCACCAGCAGAGAGGGCGGAGCAGGGGGATTGTTTGGCTACACCTTC. Residues: CATSREGGAGGLFGYTF. The rearrangement uses TRBV15 and TRBJ1-2, with TRBD1 matching 7 bases. The CDR3 is 17 amino acids. Trimming at V came to 0 bases and at J to 7 bases, leaving 14 bases not matched to a gene. The V gene's germline CDR1 is LNHNV and CDR2 YYDKDF (reference sequence).

This chain joins TRBV14 and TRBJ2-1; TRBD2 agrees at 8 bases. The ends lost 4 bases at V and 0 bases at J; junction bases unmatched: 5. CDR1 is SGHDN, CDR2 FVKESK, per germline. This CDR3 has 16 residues. The CDR3 DNA is TGTGCCAGCAGCCCCATGACTAGCGCCTCCTACAATGAGCAGTTCTTC. Encoded protein: CASSPMTSASYNEQFF.

The rearrangement joins TRBV18 to TRBJ2-5; no clear D. Per the germline V gene, CDR1 is KGHSH and CDR2 is LQKENI. The CDR3 sequence is 13 residues long. Trimming took off 6 bases at V and 2 bases at J, with 10 bases between the two ends. DNA of the CDR3: TGTGCCAGCTCCCTCGGAGAGCAAGAGACCCAGTACTTC. Its translation is CASSLGEQETQYF.

CDR3 in DNA: TGTGCCAGCAGCTGGCAGGGACAGGGGGTGTCTGAAGCTTTCTTT. This encodes CASSWQGQGVSEAFF. The chain is built from TRBV3-1 (or the pseudogene TRBV3-2) and TRBJ1-1; 11 bases match TRBD1. This CDR3 comprises 15 residues. Unmatched junction bases numbered 8, after V lost 5 bases and J lost 6 bases. In germline, CDR1 is LGHDT, CDR2 YNNKEL (reference sequence).

CDR3 bases: TGTGCCAGCAGCCAGACAGGGGTCGAGACCCAGTACTTC. This codes for CASSQTGVETQYF. The rearrangement uses TRBV11-2 and TRBJ2-5; 8 bases line up with TRBD1. J was trimmed by 5 bases and V by 5 bases; bases with no gene match: 4. Germline CDR1 and CDR2: SGHAT and FQNNGV. This CDR3 is 13 amino acids long.

The rearrangement uses TRBV18 and TRBJ2-1, with 8 bases matching TRBD1. The ends lost 5 bases at V and 6 bases at J; junction bases unmatched: 6. The germline gives CDR1 KGHSH, CDR2 LQKENI. The CDR3 loop spans 14 amino acids. The CDR3 is CASSEDRVGNEQFF. The DNA for the CDR3 is TGTGCCAGCTCAGAGGACAGGGTGGGCAATGAGCAGTTCTTC.